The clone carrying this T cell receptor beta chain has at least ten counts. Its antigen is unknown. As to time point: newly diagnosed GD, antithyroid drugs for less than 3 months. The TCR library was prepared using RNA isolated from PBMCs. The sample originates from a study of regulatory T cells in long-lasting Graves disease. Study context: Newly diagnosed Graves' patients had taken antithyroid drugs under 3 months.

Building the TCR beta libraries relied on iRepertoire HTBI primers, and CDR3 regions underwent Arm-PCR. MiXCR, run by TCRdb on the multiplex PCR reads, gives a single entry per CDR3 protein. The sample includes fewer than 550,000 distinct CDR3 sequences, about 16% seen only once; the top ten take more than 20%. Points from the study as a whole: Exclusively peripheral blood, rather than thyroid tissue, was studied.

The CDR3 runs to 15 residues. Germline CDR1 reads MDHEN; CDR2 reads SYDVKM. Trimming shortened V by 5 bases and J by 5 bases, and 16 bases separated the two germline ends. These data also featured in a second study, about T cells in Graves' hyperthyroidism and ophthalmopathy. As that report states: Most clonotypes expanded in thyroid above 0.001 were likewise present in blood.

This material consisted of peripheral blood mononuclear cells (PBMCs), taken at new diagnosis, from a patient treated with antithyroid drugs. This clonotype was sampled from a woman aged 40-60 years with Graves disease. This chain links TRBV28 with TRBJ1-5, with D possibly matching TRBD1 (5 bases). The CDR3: CASSAAGGFDQPQHF. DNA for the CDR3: TGTGCCAGCAGTGCCGCGGGGGGTTTCGATCAGCCCCAGCATTTT.